Presented here are 22 T cell receptor beta chains from one specimen sequenced in a study of T cell clonotyping in hematopoietic cell transplantation. TCRdb keeps only in-frame clones here, not all; method: immunoSEQ multiplex PCR. The table has about 15,000 clones, around 86% seen once; the top ten hold roughly 13%. Sequences were derived from PBMCs, sampled 100 days after allogeneic stem cell transplant. Receptors originate from a male patient in his forties or fifties who had an allogeneic stem cell transplant from an unrelated donor, so T cells may come from the graft donor. Some clones in this sample may be carry-over from other donors' samples.

In its sample, this clone was seen once. This chain connects TRBV15 to TRBJ2-7; tentative D call: TRBD1 (6 bases). V dropped 1 base and J dropped 1 base, with 11 bases sitting between them. The CDR3 extends over 15 amino acids. Germline lookup yields CDR1 LNHNV and CDR2 YYDKDF (reference sequence). CDR3 in amino acids: CATSRVRGGSYEQYF. The CDR3 bases are TGTGCCACCAGCAGAGTCAGGGGCGGGTCCTACGAGCAGTACTTC.

The chain has TRBV30 and TRBJ1-5; D is uncertain. The length of the CDR3 is 13 residues. V lost 2 bases to trimming and J lost 3 bases, with 8 bases between them. CDR1 is GTSNPN and CDR2 is SVGIG in the germline V gene (reference sequence). The CDR3 sequence is CAWSNSPNQPQHF. The CDR3 DNA reads TGTGCCTGGAGTAACAGCCCCAATCAGCCCCAGCATTTT.

This chain connects TRBV5-6 to TRBJ2-2, with D perhaps TRBD1 (5 bases). Per germline, CDR1 SGHDT and CDR2 YYEEEE. Trimming cost V 6 bases and J 1 base, with 25 bases left between them. The CDR3 totals 19 residues. CDR3 DNA sequence: TGTGCCAGCACGACCTTGTTTCTCAGAACAGGTCAGAACACCGGGGAGCTGTTTTTT. Protein: CASTTLFLRTGQNTGELFF.

The chain combines TRBV5-6 with TRBJ2-3; D uncertain. Germline V CDR1 and CDR2: SGHDT, YYEEEE. This CDR3 has 16 residues. V was pared by 3 bases and J by 2 bases, with 16 bases between. The CDR3 DNA follows: TGTGCCAGCAGCTCCGGTTTTCTGGGTCTCACAGATACGCAGTATTTT. It yields the protein CASSSGFLGLTDTQYF.

The count of this clone is one. The chain joins TRBV18 to TRBJ1-2; TRBD1 is a possible D gene (6 bases). Between the trimmed V and J ends, which lost 5 bases and 6 bases, there was a span of 22 bases. This CDR3 spans 16 amino acids. In germline, CDR1 is KGHSH, CDR2 LQKENI. The CDR3: CASSYSYRDTPDGYTF. In DNA, the CDR3 is TGTGCCAGCTCATATAGCTACCGGGACACCCCTGATGGCTACACCTTC.

The chain uses TRBV27 and TRBJ1-2; 7 bases match TRBD1. This CDR3 is built from 18 residues. Trimming took 3 bases from V and 0 from J; bases not matched to a gene: 13. Germline V gene data show CDR1 as MNHEY and CDR2 as SMNVEV (reference sequence). DNA of the CDR3: TGTGCCAGCAGTTTGGGGAACGCCCAGGGGGGCACTAACTATGGCTACACCTTC. Translation gives CASSLGNAQGGTNYGYTF.

The rearrangement links TRBV28 to TRBJ1-2; no reliable D call. V was pared by 5 bases and J by 8 bases, with 12 bases between. This CDR3 spans 12 amino acids. From germline, CDR1 is MDHEN and CDR2 SYDVKM. CDR3 sequence: CASSGMGWGYTF. DNA for the CDR3: TGTGCCAGCAGTGGAATGGGGTGGGGCTACACCTTC.

In its sample, this clone was seen once. The same CDR3 can be traced to other DNA sequences in this sample. For the CDR3, the DNA is TGTGCCACCAGCAGAGGAGGGACAGCCTACGAGCAGTACTTC. Translating gives CATSRGGTAYEQYF. The chain couples TRBV15 to TRBJ2-7; 7 bases map to TRBD1. V dropped 1 base and J dropped 2; count of bases not matched to a gene: 2. This CDR3 contains 14 residues. Germline-derived CDR1 and CDR2 are LNHNV and YYDKDF (reference sequence). The full variable domain, with the rest looked up from reference TRBV15 and TRBJ2-7, is DAMVIQNPRYQVTQFGKPVTLSCSQTLNHNVMYWYQQKSSQAPKLLFHYYDKDFNNEADTPDNFQSRRPNTSFCFLDIRSPGLGDTAMYLCATSRGGTAYEQYFGPGTRLTVT.

This chain uses TRBV13 with TRBJ1-5; no definite D call. The CDR3 length is 14 residues. V shed 0 bases and J shed 4 bases, with 7 bases lying between them. The germline gives CDR1 PRHDT, CDR2 FYEKMQ (reference sequence). CDR3 sequence reads: CASSLGHRNQPQHF. As DNA, the CDR3 is TGTGCCAGCAGCTTAGGGCACAGAAATCAGCCCCAGCATTTT.

The chain combines TRBV5-5 with TRBJ1-2; D call uncertain. V was shortened by 0 bases and J by 3 bases, with 9 bases between the two germline ends. CDR3 size: 14 residues. CDR1 SGHKS and CDR2 YYEKEE come from the germline V gene (reference sequence). The CDR3 sequence: CASSLAGGDYGYTF. CDR3 DNA: TGTGCCAGCAGCTTGGCCGGAGGTGACTATGGCTACACCTTC.

V is TRBV30 and J is TRBJ2-2; no clear D. This CDR3 has 14 residues. Looked up from germline, CDR1 is GTSNPN and CDR2 is SVGIG (reference sequence). Trimming shortened V by 0 bases and J by 6 bases, and 11 bases separated the two germline ends. The DNA for the CDR3 is TGTGCCTGGAGTGTAGGGCAGGACGCCGGGGAGCTGTTTTTT. Encoded protein: CAWSVGQDAGELFF.

J is TRBJ2-6 and V is TRBV19, with D hard to call. The CDR3 is 15 residues long. Germline V gene sequence: CDR1 LNHDA, CDR2 SQIVND (reference sequence). Trimming cost V 3 bases and J 0 bases, with 6 bases left between them. DNA for the CDR3: TGTGCCAGTAGTATTTGGGGCTCTGGGGCCAACGTCCTGACTTTC. It translates to CASSIWGSGANVLTF.

The chain has TRBV14 and TRBJ1-1; tentative D call: TRBD1 (5 bases). The V and J ends lost 1 base and 7 bases respectively, with 10 bases between them. This CDR3 is 13 amino acids long. Germline-derived CDR1 and CDR2 are SGHDN and FVKESK. CDR3 amino acids: CASSQVRQGEAFF. CDR3 in DNA: TGTGCCAGCAGCCAAGTCCGGCAGGGTGAAGCTTTCTTT.

The chain links TRBV27 to TRBJ2-1; D gene ambiguous. Germline assignment: CDR1 MNHEY and CDR2 SMNVEV (reference sequence). The CDR3 contains 10 residues. The germline V and J ends were trimmed by 9 bases and 7 bases, with 7 bases remaining between them. CDR3 DNA: TGTGCCAGTGCCGTAAATGAGCAGTTCTTC. Translating it yields CASAVNEQFF.

V usage is TRBV5-6 and J usage is TRBJ2-5, with 8 bases matching TRBD1. Germline assignment: CDR1 SGHDT and CDR2 YYEEEE. CDR3 length: 16 amino acids. Trimming removed 2 bases from V and 7 bases from J; junction bases left unmatched: 13. CDR3 loop: CASSLGQGAISGTQYF. Written as DNA, the CDR3 is TGTGCCAGCAGCTTAGGTCAGGGGGCGATCTCTGGGACCCAGTACTTC.

This clone counts as medium-sized. The rearrangement links TRBV12-5 to TRBJ2-4; TRBD2 aligns across 9 bases. The length of the CDR3 is 17 residues. V lost 6 bases and J lost 0; bases outside the gene matches: 9. Germline V gives CDR1 LGHNT, CDR2 FRNRAP. CDR3: CASGTPLAGLAKNIQYF. Here the CDR3 DNA reads TGTGCTAGTGGGACCCCACTAGCGGGTTTAGCCAAAAACATTCAGTACTTC.

The chain is built from TRBV5-1 and TRBJ1-2; D is ambiguous. V was cut by 3 bases and J by 0 bases, with 12 bases left in between. The CDR3 length is 15 residues. Germline-derived CDR1 and CDR2 are SGHRS and YFSETQ. CDR3 DNA sequence: TGCGCCAGCAGCTCCGCTATACTAACTAACTATGGCTACACCTTC. This translates into CASSSAILTNYGYTF.

This chain links TRBV10-1 with TRBJ2-1; D may be TRBD1 (6 bases). V was trimmed by 6 bases and J by 7 bases, leaving 10 bases between them. Germline-derived CDR1 and CDR2 are WNHNN and SYGVQD (reference sequence). This CDR3 is built from 12 residues. CDR3: CASSADRNEQFF. CDR3 nucleotide sequence: TGCGCCAGCAGCGCTGACAGGAATGAGCAGTTCTTC.

Concerning this clone itself: This is likely a read error, given that the CDR3 carries no conserved phenylalanine or tryptophan at its end. The chain carries TRBV5-4 and TRBJ2-7, with D possibly being TRBD2 (6 bases). The CDR3 contains 14 residues. The V end was cut by 4 bases, the J end by 2 bases, with 13 bases between. In germline, CDR1 is SGHNT, CDR2 YYREEE (reference sequence). The CDR3 DNA follows: TGTGCCAGCAGCCGAGGGACTGATGCCTACGAGCAGTACCTC. Translating gives CASSRGTDAYEQYL.

This clone was detected only once. This sequence joins TRBV11-3 and TRBJ2-2; D not certain. Germline V gene data show CDR1 as SGHNT and CDR2 as YENEEA. V was pared by 5 bases and J by 5 bases, with 12 bases between. This CDR3 is 14 amino acids long. CDR3 DNA: TGTGCCAGCAGCCCAGAGACTGATACCGGGGAGCTGTTTTTT. Translated: CASSPETDTGELFF.

The chain recombines TRBV19 with TRBJ1-4; D is uncertain. Trimming stripped 7 bases from V and 5 bases from J, with 20 bases between. Germline-derived CDR1 and CDR2 are LNHDA and SQIVND (reference sequence). The CDR3 extends over 16 amino acids. This CDR3 reads CASKLTQPAGNEKLFF. The CDR3 region has the DNA TGTGCCAGTAAGCTAACCCAACCCGCAGGCAATGAAAAACTGTTTTTT. The full variable domain, in which reference TRBV19 and TRBJ1-4 provide the parts outside the CDR3, is DGGITQSPKYLFRKEGQNVTLSCEQNLNHDAMYWYRQDPGQGLRLIYYSQIVNDFQKGDIAEGYSVSREKKESFPLTVTSAQKNPTAFYLCASKLTQPAGNEKLFFGSGTQLSVL.

This chain connects TRBV5-1 to TRBJ2-7, with unresolved D. Trimming cost V 3 bases and J 5 bases, with 12 bases left between them. CDR1 and CDR2 from the germline V gene are SGHRS and YFSETQ. CDR3 size: 13 residues. The CDR3 here is CASSSAGLDEQYF. The CDR3 DNA follows: TGCGCCAGCAGCTCAGCAGGCTTAGACGAGCAGTACTTC.